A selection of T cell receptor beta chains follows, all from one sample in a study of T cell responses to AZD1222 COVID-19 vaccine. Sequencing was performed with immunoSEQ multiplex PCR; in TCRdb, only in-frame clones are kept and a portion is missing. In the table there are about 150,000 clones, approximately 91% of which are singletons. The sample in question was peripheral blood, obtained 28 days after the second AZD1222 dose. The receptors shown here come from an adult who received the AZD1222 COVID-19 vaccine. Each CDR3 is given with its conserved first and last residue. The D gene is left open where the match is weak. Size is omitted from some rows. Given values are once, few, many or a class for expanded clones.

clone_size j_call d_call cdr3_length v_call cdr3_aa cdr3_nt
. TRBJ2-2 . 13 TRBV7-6 CASKGFDTGELFF TGTGCCAGCAAGGGTTTTGACACCGGGGAGCTGTTTTTT
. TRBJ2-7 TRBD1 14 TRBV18 CASSPGQGSYEQYF TGTGCCAGCTCACCGGGACAGGGCTCCTACGAGCAGTACTTC
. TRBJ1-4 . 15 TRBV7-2 CASSPSGSTNEKLFF TGTGCCAGCAGCCCTTCGGGCAGCACTAATGAAAAACTGTTTTTT
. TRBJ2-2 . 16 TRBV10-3 CAISESDRDYTGELFF TGTGCCATCAGTGAGTCCGACAGAGATTACACCGGGGAGCTGTTTTTT
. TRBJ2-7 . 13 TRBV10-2 CASSELGSYEQYF TGCGCCAGCAGTGAGTTAGGGTCCTACGAGCAGTACTTC
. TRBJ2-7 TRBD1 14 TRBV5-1 CASSLGTGAYEQYF TGCGCCAGCAGCTTGGGGACAGGGGCCTACGAGCAGTACTTC
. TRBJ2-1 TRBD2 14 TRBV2 CASRGTSGTSEQFF TGTGCCAGCAGAGGGACTAGCGGGACGAGTGAGCAGTTCTTC
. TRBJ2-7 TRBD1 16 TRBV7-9 CASSEAGQGVSYEQYF TGTGCCAGCAGCGAGGCGGGACAGGGGGTCTCCTACGAGCAGTACTTC
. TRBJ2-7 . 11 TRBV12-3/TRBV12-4 CASAAGIEQYF TGTGCCAGCGCGGCGGGAATAGAGCAGTACTTC
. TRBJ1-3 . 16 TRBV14 CASSQGRGRSRNTIYF TGTGCCAGCAGCCAAGGGAGAGGGAGAAGCCGAAACACCATATATTTT
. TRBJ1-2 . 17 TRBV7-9 CASSLLVPGTFTYGYTF TGTGCCAGCAGCTTATTAGTCCCCGGGACATTTACGTATGGCTACACCTTC
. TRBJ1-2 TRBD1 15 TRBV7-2 CASSPGEGAWYGYTF TGTGCCAGCAGCCCGGGGGAGGGGGCGTGGTATGGCTACACCTTC
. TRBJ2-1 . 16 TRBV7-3 CASSLMIASSYNEQFF TGTGCCAGCAGCTTAATGATTGCTAGCTCCTACAATGAGCAGTTCTTC
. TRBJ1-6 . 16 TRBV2 CASSERRSSYNSPLHF TGTGCCAGCAGTGAAAGGAGGAGCTCCTATAATTCACCCCTCCACTTT
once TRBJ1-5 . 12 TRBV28 CASSLYNQPQHF TGTGCCAGCAGTTTATACAATCAGCCCCAGCATTTT
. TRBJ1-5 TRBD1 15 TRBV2 CASRAGTAGNQPQHF TGTGCCAGCAGAGCCGGGACAGCGGGCAATCAGCCCCAGCATTTT
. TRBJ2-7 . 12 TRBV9 CASSVGQNEQYF TGTGCCAGCAGCGTAGGCCAGAACGAGCAGTACTTC
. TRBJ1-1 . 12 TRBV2 CASRTTGKGAFF TGTGCCAGCAGGACAACAGGGAAAGGAGCTTTCTTT
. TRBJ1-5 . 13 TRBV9 CASSVVGDQPQHF TGTGCCAGCAGCGTAGTGGGGGATCAGCCCCAGCATTTT
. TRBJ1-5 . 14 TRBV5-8 CASSLGALAQPQHF TGTGCCAGCAGCTTGGGAGCCCTAGCTCAGCCCCAGCATTTT
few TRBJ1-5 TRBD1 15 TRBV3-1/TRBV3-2 CASSQEQGRNQPQHF TGTGCCAGCAGCCAAGAACAGGGGCGCAATCAGCCCCAGCATTTT
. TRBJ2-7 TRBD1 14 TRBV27 CASTRGQGTYEQYF TGTGCCAGCACCAGGGGACAGGGAACCTACGAGCAGTACTTC
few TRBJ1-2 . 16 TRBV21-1 CASRLMTGTVNYGYTF TGTGCCAGCAGATTGATGACCGGGACGGTAAACTATGGCTACACCTTC
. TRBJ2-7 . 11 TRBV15 CATSSRKEQYF TGTGCCACCAGCAGTAGGAAGGAGCAGTACTTC
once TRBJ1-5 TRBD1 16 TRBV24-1 CATSDPRTGGFQPQHF TGTGCCACCAGTGACCCACGGACAGGGGGCTTTCAGCCCCAGCATTTT
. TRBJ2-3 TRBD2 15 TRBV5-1 CASGLGGIDTDTQYF TGCGCCAGCGGACTAGGTGGTATTGACACAGATACGCAGTATTTT
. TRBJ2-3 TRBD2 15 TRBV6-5 CASRGLAGARWTQYF TGTGCCAGCAGGGGACTAGCGGGAGCTCGTTGGACGCAGTATTTT
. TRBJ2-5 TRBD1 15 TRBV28 CASSAGQGFWKTQYF TGTGCCAGCAGCGCGGGACAGGGTTTTTGGAAGACCCAGTACTTC
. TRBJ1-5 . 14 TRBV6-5 CASSPGHNNQPQHF TGTGCCAGCTCCCCGGGGCACAACAATCAGCCCCAGCATTTT
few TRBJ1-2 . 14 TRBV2 CASTPPGTQYGYTF TGTGCCAGCACTCCACCCGGGACACAGTATGGCTACACCTTC
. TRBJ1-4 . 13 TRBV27 CASGRGTNEKLFF TGTGCCAGCGGCAGGGGCACTAATGAAAAACTGTTTTTT
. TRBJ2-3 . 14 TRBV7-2 CASSLVLPGDTQYF TGTGCCAGCAGCTTGGTACTGCCAGGGGATACGCAGTATTTT
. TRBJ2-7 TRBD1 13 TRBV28 CASGQTGFHEQYF TGTGCCAGCGGTCAGACAGGGTTCCACGAGCAGTACTTC
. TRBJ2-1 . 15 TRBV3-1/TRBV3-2 CASSGGLPSYNEQFF TGTGCCAGCAGCGGGGGCCTTCCCTCCTACAATGAGCAGTTCTTC
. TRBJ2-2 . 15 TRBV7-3 CASSLGEGITGELFF TGTGCCAGCAGCTTAGGCGAGGGAATCACCGGGGAGCTGTTTTTT
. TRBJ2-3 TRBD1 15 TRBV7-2 CASSPGQGRADTQYF TGTGCCAGCAGCCCGGGACAGGGGCGGGCAGATACGCAGTATTTT
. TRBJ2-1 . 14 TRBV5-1 CASSPGGAENEQFF TGCGCCAGCAGCCCCGGCGGGGCAGAGAATGAGCAGTTCTTC
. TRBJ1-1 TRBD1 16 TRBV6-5 CASSYATGRMNTEAFF TGTGCCAGCAGTTACGCGACAGGGAGAATGAACACTGAAGCTTTCTTT
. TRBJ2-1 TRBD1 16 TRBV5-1 CASSFEGASSYNEQFF TGCGCCAGCAGCTTTGAGGGGGCGAGCTCCTACAATGAGCAGTTCTTC
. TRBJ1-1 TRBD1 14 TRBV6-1 CASSEAGQGFEAFF TGTGCCAGCAGTGAAGCGGGACAGGGTTTTGAAGCTTTCTTT
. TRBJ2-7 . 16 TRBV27 CASSRAPAEGSYEQYF TGTGCCAGCAGCCGTGCTCCCGCCGAAGGGTCCTACGAGCAGTACTTC
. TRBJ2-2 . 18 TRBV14 CASSQDYASPGPTGELFF TGTGCCAGCAGCCAAGATTATGCCAGCCCCGGGCCCACCGGGGAGCTGTTTTTT
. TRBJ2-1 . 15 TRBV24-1 CATSDLTGSSNEQFF TGTGCCACCAGTGACCTGACAGGCTCAAGCAATGAGCAGTTCTTC
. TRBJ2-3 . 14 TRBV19 CASSRRSRTDTQYF TGTGCCAGTAGTAGGCGGTCCCGCACAGATACGCAGTATTTT
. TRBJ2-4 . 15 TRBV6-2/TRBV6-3 CASSLRDVVKNIQYF TGTGCCAGCAGCCTCCGGGACGTGGTCAAAAACATTCAGTACTTC